This T cell receptor beta chain is from a study of cytomegalovirus exposure and HLA in healthy donors. Study-wide context: Earlier work reported approximately 110 million unique TCR beta sequences from 150 million to 200 million T cells.

This clone appeared once. The antigen remains unidentified. The CDR3 runs to 14 residues. Trimming cost V 0 bases and J 5 bases, with 8 bases left between them. Germline CDR1 is MNHEY and CDR2 is SMNVEV (reference sequence). Amplification used 60 Vbeta primers and 13 Jbeta primers. This table comes from immunoSEQ multiplex PCR, and its TCRdb copy is limited to in-frame clones, with some not included. The sample holds around 100,000 clones, roughly three quarters seen once. General observations from the study: A previous analysis found most TCR beta V segments productive roughly 87% or roughly 30% of the time.

While unrecorded immune exposures were likely, the donors were nominally healthy when sampled. Sequenced: PBMCs. The sequence was obtained from a man between 50 and 59 years old in good health and CMV-seropositive. V is TRBV27 and J is TRBJ2-1; tentatively, D is TRBD1 (6 bases). This CDR3 is CASSLSRQDNEQFF. The CDR3 region has the DNA TGTGCCAGCAGTTTATCGAGACAGGACAATGAGCAGTTCTTC.